This T cell receptor beta chain was found in a study of T cells in Graves' hyperthyroidism and ophthalmopathy. This clonotype has a count of ten or more. TCR beta CDR3 regions were amplified from RNA. The primer set for the first-round RT-PCR of the TCR CDR3 was HTBI. TCRdb processed the multiplex PCR reads anew with MiXCR; each CDR3 protein has one entry. The sample carries about 500,000 distinct CDR3 sequences, around 15% recorded once. Germline V gives CDR1 KGHSH, CDR2 LQKENI. The CDR3 contains 16 residues. The J segment lost 0 bases and the V segment lost 3 bases, leaving 2 bases of the junction unmatched.

This sequence originates from a woman between 18 and 29 years old with Graves' hyperthyroidism. Sample: blood. J is TRBJ1-6 and V is TRBV18; 7 bases line up with TRBD1. The CDR3 spells CASSPGQLSYNSPLHF. The CDR3 DNA follows: TGTGCCAGCTCACCGGGACAGCTCTCCTATAATTCACCCCTCCACTTT.